The 10 T cell receptor beta chains below come from one sample, sequenced in a study of long-term antiretroviral therapy in people with HIV. The run of the v3.0 immunoSEQ assay was at survey level. Using immunoSEQ multiplex PCR, the repertoire was profiled, and TCRdb retains in-frame clones only, with some absent. Of some 27,000 clones detected, roughly 92% appear once; the ten largest clones hold 5.5% to 7%. The specimen comprised unsorted PBMCs, sampled almost 6.6 years after starting antiretroviral therapy. The receptors derive from a woman aged 40 to 50 with HIV.

Notes on this clone: At one end the junction does not follow the germline gene, possibly because of a read error. J is TRBJ2-7 and V is TRBV2; no definite D call. CDR1 and CDR2 (germline): SNHLY, FYNNEI. The CDR3 totals 13 residues. This CDR3 reads CASGDMESYEQYF. The CDR3 DNA follows: TGTGCCAGCGGTGACATGGAATCCTACGAGCAGTACTTC.

This clone showed up just once. The chain links TRBV4-1 to TRBJ1-3; D uncertain. Trimming shortened V by 1 base and J by 0 bases, and 16 bases separated the two germline ends. Germline V gene sequence: CDR1 MGHRA, CDR2 YSYEKL. The CDR3 is 18 amino acids. The DNA for the CDR3 is TGCGCCAGCAGCCAAGGGCTAACCTCACAGAGCTCTGGAAACACCATATATTTT. Its translation is CASSQGLTSQSSGNTIYF.

The chain couples TRBV7-3 to TRBJ2-3, with D maybe TRBD2 (5 bases). V gave up 5 bases and J gave up 0 bases, with 9 bases separating them. Per germline, CDR1 SGHTA and CDR2 FQGTGA. CDR3 length equals 14 residues. CDR3 coding DNA: TGTGCCAGCAGCCAAGGGAGTAGCACAGATACGCAGTATTTT. Translation gives CASSQGSSTDTQYF.

The J gene is TRBJ2-3, the V gene TRBV7-2; 7 nucleotides align to TRBD1. The germline gives CDR1 SGHTA, CDR2 FQGNSA. The length of the CDR3 is 15 residues. Germline trimming cut 3 bases from V and 3 bases from J; bases unmatched to any gene: 6. CDR3 amino acids: CASSFPPGGTDTQYF. In nucleotides, the CDR3 is TGTGCCAGCAGCTTCCCACCAGGGGGTACAGATACGCAGTATTTT.

V is TRBV4-2 and J is TRBJ1-2; D not certain. The CDR3 is 16 amino acids. Germline lookup yields CDR1 LGHNA and CDR2 YNFKEQ. With 2 bases removed from V and 0 bases from J, the gap between germline ends came to 13 bases. The CDR3 region is CASSQRGSPSNYGYTF. CDR3 bases: TGTGCCAGCAGCCAACGAGGCAGCCCTTCTAACTATGGCTACACCTTC.

The V gene is TRBV6-1, the J gene TRBJ2-1; D may be TRBD1 or TRBD2 (5 bases each). Trimming shortened V by 4 bases and J by 8 bases, and 21 bases separated the two germline ends. In germline, CDR1 is MNHNS, CDR2 SASEGT. This CDR3 is 16 amino acids long. The CDR3 coding sequence is TGTGCCAGCAGTGGAAGAGGGACGGTGAGGATCGATGAGCAGTTCTTC. Amino acids: CASSGRGTVRIDEQFF.

J is TRBJ2-7 and V is TRBV23-1, with D hard to call. TRBV23-1 is marked as an open reading frame, function uncertain. With 1 base removed from V and 4 bases from J, the gap between germline ends came to 5 bases. CDR3 length: 12 residues. The CDR3 region is CASSQLIYEQYF. CDR3 nucleotide sequence: TGCGCCAGCAGTCAATTGATATACGAGCAGTACTTC.

The V gene is TRBV9, the J gene TRBJ1-2; D uncertain. CDR1 and CDR2 (germline): SGDLS, YYNGEE. The CDR3 extends over 15 amino acids. V lost 4 bases, J lost 5 bases, and 18 bases lay in between. CDR3 protein: CASSSGGRSGYGYTF. CDR3 DNA sequence: TGTGCCAGCAGCTCCGGAGGGCGAAGTGGGTATGGCTACACCTTC.

The chain carries TRBV5-6 and TRBJ1-1, with D possibly TRBD1 on 6 matching bases. The CDR3 covers 14 residues. Deletions cut 4 bases from V and 2 bases from J, with 12 bases between. The V gene's germline CDR1 is SGHDT and CDR2 YYEEEE. The CDR3 nucleotides read TGTGCCAGCAGCCTCCGGGACATCAACACTGAAGCTTTCTTT. Translating it yields CASSLRDINTEAFF.

The V and J genes are TRBV15 and TRBJ2-7; TRBD2 matches 10 bases. The CDR3 has 14 residues. J was trimmed by 2 bases and V by 5 bases; bases with no gene match: 3. The V gene's germline CDR1 is LNHNV and CDR2 YYDKDF (reference sequence). The DNA of the CDR3 is TGTGCCACCAGCGATAGCGGGGGGCCCTACGAGCAGTACTTC. Translating it yields CATSDSGGPYEQYF.